This TCR beta chain was obtained from a study of tumor-infiltrating lymphocytes in primary liver carcinoma. Germline DNA was also extracted, with blood RNA taken from unsorted whole blood. A sample of roughly 4.2 milliliters of peripheral blood was taken before surgery. This clonotype has only a few counts. V gave up 8 bases and J gave up 7 bases; unmatched junction bases: 14. CDR1 and CDR2 from the germline V gene are MNHNY and SVGAGI (reference sequence). The CDR3 sequence is 15 residues long. The investigators made TCR beta cDNA from about 500 ng total RNA, using a constant-region primer. Modified slightly, ARM-PCR produced TCR beta libraries over three nested multiplex PCR rounds. It was with TRBV1-TRBV30 forward primers and a C-beta reverse primer that the first two PCR rounds were run, at about 9 cycles each. TCRdb ran MiXCR on the multiplex PCR reads and lists one entry per CDR3 protein. The table includes about 180,000 distinct CDR3 sequences, over 45% detected once.

The sample comprised peripheral blood. The genes are TRBV6-6 and TRBJ2-7; 10 positions agree with TRBD2. The source of this sequence is a man aged 35-49 years with primary liver carcinoma and hepatitis B virus infection. CDR3 DNA sequence: TGTGCCAGCTCCCCCTGGTCTAGCGGGAGAGAAGAGCAGTACTTC. Translation: CASSPWSSGREEQYF.